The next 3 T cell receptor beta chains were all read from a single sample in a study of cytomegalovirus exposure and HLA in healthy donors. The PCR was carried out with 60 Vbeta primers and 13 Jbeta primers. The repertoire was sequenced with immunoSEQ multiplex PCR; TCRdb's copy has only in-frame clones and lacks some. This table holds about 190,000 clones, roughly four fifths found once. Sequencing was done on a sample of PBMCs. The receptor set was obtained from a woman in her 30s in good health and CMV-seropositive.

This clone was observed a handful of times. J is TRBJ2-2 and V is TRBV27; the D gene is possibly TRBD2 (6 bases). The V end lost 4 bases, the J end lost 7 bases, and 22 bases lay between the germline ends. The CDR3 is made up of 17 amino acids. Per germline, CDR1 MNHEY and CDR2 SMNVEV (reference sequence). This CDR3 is CASSSGFVGGVVGELFF. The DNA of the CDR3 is TGTGCCAGCAGTTCTGGCTTCGTGGGAGGCGTGGTCGGGGAGCTGTTTTTT.

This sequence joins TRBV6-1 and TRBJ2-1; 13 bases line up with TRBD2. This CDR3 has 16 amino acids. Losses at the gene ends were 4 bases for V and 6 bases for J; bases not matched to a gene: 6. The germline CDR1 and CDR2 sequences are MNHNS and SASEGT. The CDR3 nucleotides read TGTGCCAGCAGTGCCCTTGGACTAGCGGGAGTCAATGAGCAGTTCTTC. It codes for CASSALGLAGVNEQFF.

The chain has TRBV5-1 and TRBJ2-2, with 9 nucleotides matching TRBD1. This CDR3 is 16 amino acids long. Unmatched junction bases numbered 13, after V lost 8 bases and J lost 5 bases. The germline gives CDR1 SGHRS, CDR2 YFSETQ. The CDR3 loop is CASSRGQGFETGELFF. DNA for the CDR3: TGCGCCAGTTCCCGAGGACAGGGGTTTGAGACCGGGGAGCTGTTTTTT. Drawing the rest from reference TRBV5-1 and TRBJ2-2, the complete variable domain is KAGVTQTPRYLIKTRGQQVTLSCSPISGHRSVSWYQQTPGQGLQFLFEYFSETQRNKGNFPGRFSGRQFSNSRSEMNVSTLELGDSALYLCASSRGQGFETGELFFGEGSRLTVL.